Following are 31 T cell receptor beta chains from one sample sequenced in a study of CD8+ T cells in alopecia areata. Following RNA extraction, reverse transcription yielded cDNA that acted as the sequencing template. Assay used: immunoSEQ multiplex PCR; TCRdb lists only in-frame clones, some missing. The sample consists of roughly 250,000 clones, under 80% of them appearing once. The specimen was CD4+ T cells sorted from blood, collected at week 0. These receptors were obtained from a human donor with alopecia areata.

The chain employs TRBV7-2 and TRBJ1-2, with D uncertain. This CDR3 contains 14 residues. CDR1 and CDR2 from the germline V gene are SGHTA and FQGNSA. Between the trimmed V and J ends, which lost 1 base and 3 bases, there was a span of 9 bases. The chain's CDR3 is CASSLGSRDYGYTF. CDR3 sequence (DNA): TGTGCCAGCAGCTTAGGTAGCAGAGACTATGGCTACACCTTC. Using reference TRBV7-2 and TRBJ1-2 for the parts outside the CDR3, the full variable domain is GAGVSQSPSNKVTEKGKDVELRCDPISGHTALYWYRQSLGQGLEFLIYFQGNSAPDKSGLPSDRFSAERTGGSVSTLTIQRTQQEDSAVYLCASSLGSRDYGYTFGSGTRLTVV.

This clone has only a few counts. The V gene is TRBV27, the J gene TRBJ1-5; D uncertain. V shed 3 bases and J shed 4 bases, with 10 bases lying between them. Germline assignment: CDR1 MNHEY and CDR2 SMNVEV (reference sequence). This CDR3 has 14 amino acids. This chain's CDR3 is CASSFRAGNQPQHF. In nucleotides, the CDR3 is TGTGCCAGCAGTTTCCGGGCGGGGAATCAGCCCCAGCATTTT.

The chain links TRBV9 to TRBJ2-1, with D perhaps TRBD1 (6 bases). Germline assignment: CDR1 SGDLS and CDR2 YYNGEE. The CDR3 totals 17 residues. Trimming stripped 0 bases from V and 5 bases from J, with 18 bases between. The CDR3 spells CASSVELGQRTNNEQFF. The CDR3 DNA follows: TGTGCCAGCAGCGTAGAATTAGGACAGCGAACCAACAATGAGCAGTTCTTC. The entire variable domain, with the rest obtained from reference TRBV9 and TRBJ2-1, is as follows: DSGVTQTPKHLITATGQRVTLRCSPRSGDLSVYWYQQSLDQGLQFLIQYYNGEERAKGNILERFSAQQFPDLHSELNLSSLELGDSALYFCASSVELGQRTNNEQFFGPGTRLTVL.

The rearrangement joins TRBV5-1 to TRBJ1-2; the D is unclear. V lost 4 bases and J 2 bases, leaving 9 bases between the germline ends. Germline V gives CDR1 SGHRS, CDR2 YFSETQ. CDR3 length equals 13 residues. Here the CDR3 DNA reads TGCGCCAGCAGCCGTAGTCTCAACTATGGCTACACCTTC. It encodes CASSRSLNYGYTF.

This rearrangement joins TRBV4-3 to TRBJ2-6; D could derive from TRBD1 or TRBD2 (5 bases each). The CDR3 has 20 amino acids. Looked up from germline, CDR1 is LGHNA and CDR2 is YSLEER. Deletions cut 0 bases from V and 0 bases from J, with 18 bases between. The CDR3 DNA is TGCGCCAGCAGCCAAGATCCGGGACCGCGGCTTCACTCTGGGGCCAACGTCCTGACTTTC. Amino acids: CASSQDPGPRLHSGANVLTF.

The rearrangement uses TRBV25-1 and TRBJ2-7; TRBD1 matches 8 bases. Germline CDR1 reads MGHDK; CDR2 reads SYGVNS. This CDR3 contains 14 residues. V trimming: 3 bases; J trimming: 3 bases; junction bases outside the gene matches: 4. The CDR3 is CASSDPGTGYEQYF. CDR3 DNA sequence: TGTGCCAGCAGTGACCCCGGGACAGGCTACGAGCAGTACTTC.

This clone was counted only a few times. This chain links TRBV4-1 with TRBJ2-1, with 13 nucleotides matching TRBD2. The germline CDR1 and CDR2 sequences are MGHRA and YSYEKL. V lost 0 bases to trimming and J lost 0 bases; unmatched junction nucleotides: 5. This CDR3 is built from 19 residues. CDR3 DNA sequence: TGCGCCAGCAGCCAAGATTATACTAGCGGGGGGGCCTCCTACAATGAGCAGTTCTTC. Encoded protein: CASSQDYTSGGASYNEQFF.

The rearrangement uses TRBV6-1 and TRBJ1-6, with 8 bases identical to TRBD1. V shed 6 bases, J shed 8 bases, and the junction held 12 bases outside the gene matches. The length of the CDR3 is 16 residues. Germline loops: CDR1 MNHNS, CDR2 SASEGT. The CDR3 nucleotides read TGTGCCAGCAGCGAATGGACAGGGCGGGGGGATTCACCCCTCCACTTT. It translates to CASSEWTGRGDSPLHF.

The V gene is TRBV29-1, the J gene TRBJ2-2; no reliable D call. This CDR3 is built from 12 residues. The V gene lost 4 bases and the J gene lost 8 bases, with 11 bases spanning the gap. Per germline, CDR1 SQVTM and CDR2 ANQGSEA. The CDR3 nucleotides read TGCAGCGTTGCGGACGCGGTGGGGGAGCTGTTTTTT. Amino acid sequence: CSVADAVGELFF.

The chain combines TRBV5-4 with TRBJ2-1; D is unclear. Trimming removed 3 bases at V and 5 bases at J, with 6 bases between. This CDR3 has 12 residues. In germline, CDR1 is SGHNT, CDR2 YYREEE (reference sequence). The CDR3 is CASSSVDNEQFF. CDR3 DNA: TGTGCCAGCAGCTCCGTAGACAATGAGCAGTTCTTC.

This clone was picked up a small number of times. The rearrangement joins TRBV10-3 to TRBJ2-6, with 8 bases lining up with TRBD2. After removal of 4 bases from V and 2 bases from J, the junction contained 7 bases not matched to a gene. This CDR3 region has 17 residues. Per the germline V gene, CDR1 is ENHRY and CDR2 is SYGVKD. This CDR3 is CAISAPGGGPGANVLTF. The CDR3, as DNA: TGTGCCATCAGTGCTCCCGGGGGGGGACCTGGGGCCAACGTCCTGACTTTC.

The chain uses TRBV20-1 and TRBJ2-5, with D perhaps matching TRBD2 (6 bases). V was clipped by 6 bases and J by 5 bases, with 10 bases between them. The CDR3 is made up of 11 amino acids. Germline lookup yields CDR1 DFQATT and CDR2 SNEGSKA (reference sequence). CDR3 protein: CSAGLGETQYF. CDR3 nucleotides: TGCAGTGCGGGACTGGGGGAGACCCAGTACTTC.

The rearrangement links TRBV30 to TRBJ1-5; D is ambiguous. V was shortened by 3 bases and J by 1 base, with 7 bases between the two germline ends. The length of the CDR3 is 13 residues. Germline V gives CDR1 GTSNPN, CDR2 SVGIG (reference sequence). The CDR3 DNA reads TGTGCCTGGAGAGGAGCCAGCAATCAGCCCCAGCATTTT. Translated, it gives CAWRGASNQPQHF. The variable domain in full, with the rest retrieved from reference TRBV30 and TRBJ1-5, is SQTIHQWPATLVQPVGSPLSLECTVEGTSNPNLYWYRQAAGRGLQLLFYSVGIGQISSEVPQNLSASRPQDRQFILSSKKLLLSDSGFYLCAWRGASNQPQHFGDGTRLSIL.

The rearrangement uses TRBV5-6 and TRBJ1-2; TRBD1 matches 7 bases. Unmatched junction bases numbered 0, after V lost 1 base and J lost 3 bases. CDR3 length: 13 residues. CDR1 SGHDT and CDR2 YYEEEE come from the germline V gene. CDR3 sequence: CASSLTGDYGYTF. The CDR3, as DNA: TGTGCCAGCAGCTTGACAGGGGACTATGGCTACACCTTC.

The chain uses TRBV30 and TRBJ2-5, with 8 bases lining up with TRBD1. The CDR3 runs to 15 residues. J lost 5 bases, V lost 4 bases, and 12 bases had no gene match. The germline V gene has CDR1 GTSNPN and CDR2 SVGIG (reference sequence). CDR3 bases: TGTGCCTGGACCCCGGACAGGGTTTATGCGGAGACCCAGTACTTC. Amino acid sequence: CAWTPDRVYAETQYF.

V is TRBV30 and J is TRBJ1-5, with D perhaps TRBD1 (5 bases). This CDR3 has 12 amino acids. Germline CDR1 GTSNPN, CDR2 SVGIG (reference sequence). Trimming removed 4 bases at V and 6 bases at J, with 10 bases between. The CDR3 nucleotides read TGTGCCTGGAACTTGAGGGGTCAGCCCCAGCATTTT. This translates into CAWNLRGQPQHF.

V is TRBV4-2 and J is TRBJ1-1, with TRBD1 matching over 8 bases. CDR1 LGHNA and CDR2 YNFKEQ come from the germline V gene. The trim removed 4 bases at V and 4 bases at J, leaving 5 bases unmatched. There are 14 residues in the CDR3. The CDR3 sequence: CASSLNRGSTEAFF. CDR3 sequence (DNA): TGTGCCAGCAGCCTAAACAGGGGGTCCACTGAAGCTTTCTTT.

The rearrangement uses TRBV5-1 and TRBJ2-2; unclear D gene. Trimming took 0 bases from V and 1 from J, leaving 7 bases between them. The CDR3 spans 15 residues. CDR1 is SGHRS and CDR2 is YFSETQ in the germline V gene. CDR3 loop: CASSLDVENTGELFF. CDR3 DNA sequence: TGCGCCAGCAGCTTGGATGTCGAGAACACCGGGGAGCTGTTTTTT. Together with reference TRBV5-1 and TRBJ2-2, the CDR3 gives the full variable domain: KAGVTQTPRYLIKTRGQQVTLSCSPISGHRSVSWYQQTPGQGLQFLFEYFSETQRNKGNFPGRFSGRQFSNSRSEMNVSTLELGDSALYLCASSLDVENTGELFFGEGSRLTVL.

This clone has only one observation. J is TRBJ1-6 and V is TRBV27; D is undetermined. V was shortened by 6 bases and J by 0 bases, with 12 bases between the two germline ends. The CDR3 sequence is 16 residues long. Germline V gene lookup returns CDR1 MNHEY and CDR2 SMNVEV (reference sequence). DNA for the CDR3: TGTGCCAGCAGGTGGGCGGGAAGCTCCTATAATTCACCCCTCCACTTT. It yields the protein CASRWAGSSYNSPLHF.

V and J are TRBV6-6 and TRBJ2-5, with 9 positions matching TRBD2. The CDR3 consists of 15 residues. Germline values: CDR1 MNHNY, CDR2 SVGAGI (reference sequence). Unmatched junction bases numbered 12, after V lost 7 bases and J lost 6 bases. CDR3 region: CASTPGRGGGQTQYF. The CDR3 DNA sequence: TGTGCCAGCACCCCAGGGCGGGGGGGCGGACAGACCCAGTACTTC.

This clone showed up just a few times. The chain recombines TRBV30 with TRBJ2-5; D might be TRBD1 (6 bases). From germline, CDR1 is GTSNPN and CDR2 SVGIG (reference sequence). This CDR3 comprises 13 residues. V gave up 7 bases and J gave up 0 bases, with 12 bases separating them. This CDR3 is CASTKGDQETQYF. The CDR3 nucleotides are TGTGCCTCGACTAAGGGGGACCAAGAGACCCAGTACTTC.

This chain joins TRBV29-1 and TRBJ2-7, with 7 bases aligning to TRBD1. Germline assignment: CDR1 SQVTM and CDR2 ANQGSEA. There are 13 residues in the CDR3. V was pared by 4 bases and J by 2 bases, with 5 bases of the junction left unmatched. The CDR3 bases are TGCAGCGTTGTCCGGGACAGTGCCTACGAGCAGTACTTC. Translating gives CSVVRDSAYEQYF.

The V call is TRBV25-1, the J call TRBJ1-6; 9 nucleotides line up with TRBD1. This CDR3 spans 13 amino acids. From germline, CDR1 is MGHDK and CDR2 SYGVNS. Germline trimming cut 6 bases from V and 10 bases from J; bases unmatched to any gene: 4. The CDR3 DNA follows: TGTGCCAGCAGATCAGGACAGGGGTCACCCCTCCACTTT. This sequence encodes CASRSGQGSPLHF. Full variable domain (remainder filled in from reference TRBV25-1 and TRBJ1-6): EADIYQTPRYLVIGTGKKITLECSQTMGHDKMYWYQQDPGMELHLIHYSYGVNSTEKGDLSSESTVSRIRTEHFPLTLESARPSHTSQYLCASRSGQGSPLHFGNGTRLTVT.

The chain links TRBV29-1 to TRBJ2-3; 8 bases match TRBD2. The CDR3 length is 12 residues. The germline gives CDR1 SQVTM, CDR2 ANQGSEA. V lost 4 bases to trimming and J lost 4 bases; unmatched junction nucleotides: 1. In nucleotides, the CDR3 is TGCAGCGTTGCGGGGGGGCCAGATACGCAGTATTTT. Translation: CSVAGGPDTQYF.

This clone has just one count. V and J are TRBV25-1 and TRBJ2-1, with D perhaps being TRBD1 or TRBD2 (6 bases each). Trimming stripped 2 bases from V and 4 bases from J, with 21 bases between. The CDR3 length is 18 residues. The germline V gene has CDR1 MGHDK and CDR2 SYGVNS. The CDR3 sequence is CASSEVQGRGVGYNEQFF. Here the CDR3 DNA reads TGTGCCAGCAGTGAAGTGCAGGGGCGGGGTGTTGGGTACAATGAGCAGTTCTTC.

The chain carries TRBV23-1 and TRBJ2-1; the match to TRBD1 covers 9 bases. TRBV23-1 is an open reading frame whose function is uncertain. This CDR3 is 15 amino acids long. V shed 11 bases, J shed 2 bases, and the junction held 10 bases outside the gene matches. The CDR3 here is CARHGGDRAYNEQFF. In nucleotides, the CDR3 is TGCGCCCGCCACGGCGGGGACAGGGCCTACAATGAGCAGTTCTTC.

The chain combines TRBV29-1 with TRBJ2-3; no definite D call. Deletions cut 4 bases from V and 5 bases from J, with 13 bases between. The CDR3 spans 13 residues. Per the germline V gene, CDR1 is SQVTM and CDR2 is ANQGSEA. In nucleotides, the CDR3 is TGCAGCGTTGTTGGGCAGCACAGAGATACGCAGTATTTT. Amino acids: CSVVGQHRDTQYF.

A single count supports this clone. CDR3 nucleotides: TGTGCCAGCAGTCCCCGGGACGGACCCCGGTATTTT. This sequence encodes CASSPRDGPRYF. This sequence joins TRBV6-5 and TRBJ2-3; perhaps D is TRBD1 or TRBD2 (5 bases each). The V and J ends lost 5 bases and 14 bases respectively, with 17 bases between them. The CDR3 consists of 12 residues. Germline CDR1 MNHEY, CDR2 SVGAGI.

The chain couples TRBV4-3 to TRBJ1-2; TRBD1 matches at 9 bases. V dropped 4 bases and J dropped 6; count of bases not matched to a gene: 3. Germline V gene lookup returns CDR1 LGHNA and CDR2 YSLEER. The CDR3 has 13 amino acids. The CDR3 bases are TGCGCCAGCAGCCGGACAGGGGAGAATGGCTACACCTTC. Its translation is CASSRTGENGYTF.

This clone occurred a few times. The CDR3 sequence is CASSLRGVLTDTQYF. CDR3 bases: TGCGCCAGCAGCTTGCGCGGGGTCTTGACAGATACGCAGTATTTT. This sequence joins TRBV5-1 and TRBJ2-3, with a tentative D call TRBD2 (6 bases). Germline loops: CDR1 SGHRS, CDR2 YFSETQ. V was clipped by 1 base and J by 3 bases, with 12 bases between them. The CDR3 consists of 15 residues.

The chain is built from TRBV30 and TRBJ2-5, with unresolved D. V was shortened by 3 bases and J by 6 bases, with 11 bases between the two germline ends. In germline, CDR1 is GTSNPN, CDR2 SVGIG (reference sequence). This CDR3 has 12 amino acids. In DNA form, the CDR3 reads TGTGCCTGGAGAGGGCTGAAAAAGACCCAGTACTTC. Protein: CAWRGLKKTQYF.